This T cell receptor (beta chain) was sequenced for a study of graft-versus-host responses after intestinal transplantation. As for the study in general: Recipients underwent multivisceral, liver-intestinal, or isolated intestinal transplants. Study-wide results and caveats: Allograft clonal ratios (graft-versus-host to host-versus-graft) were high in patients who had graft-donor T cell macrochimerism. Some GvH clones were seen earlier in gut or blood, suggesting intestinal origin.

Note on this clone: Its antigen is still unknown.

The V gene end was trimmed by 0 bases and the J gene end by 6 bases; junction bases not matched to a gene: 3. The CDR3 runs 15 residues. Per germline, CDR1 MGHRA and CDR2 YSYEKL. Measured with immunoSEQ multiplex PCR; TCRdb has only the in-frame clones, and not every one. The table lists 15,000 to 17,000 clones, about 74% of them singletons. Intraepithelial plus lamina propria lymphocytes were released by processing graft tissue. This specimen was ileum tissue, taken 14 days after transplant. This clonotype originated in a human patient who received an intestinal transplant, so some T cells may come from the graft donor. This chain uses TRBV4-1 with TRBJ2-7; TRBD2 aligns across 12 bases. CDR3 amino acids: CASSQDPGLAGEQYF. The CDR3 DNA reads TGCGCCAGCAGCCAAGACCCGGGACTAGCGGGCGAGCAGTACTTC.